The 11 T cell receptor beta chains presented below share a single source sample, sequenced in a study of T cell repertoires in cytomegalovirus infection. MiXCR was run by TCRdb on the reads, yielding one entry per CDR3 protein. The sample consists of roughly 100,000 distinct CDR3 sequences, more than 15% of them appearing once. The sample consisted of PBMCs. The receptor set was obtained from a human donor in good health (CMV status not recorded). Some clones in this sample may be carry-over from other donors' samples.

The chain is built from TRBV18 and TRBJ1-2; D uncertain. The CDR3 spans 13 residues. Germline assignment: CDR1 KGHSH and CDR2 LQKENI. Trimming stripped 3 bases from V and 0 bases from J, with 5 bases between. CDR3 sequence: CASSPVTNYGYTF. The CDR3 DNA is TGTGCCAGCTCACCTGTAACTAACTATGGCTACACCTTC. The entire variable domain, with the rest obtained from reference TRBV18 and TRBJ1-2, is as follows: NAGVMQNPRHLVRRRGQEARLRCSPMKGHSHVYWYRQLPEEGLKFMVYLQKENIIDESGMPKERFSAEFPKEGPSILRIQQVVRGDSAAYFCASSPVTNYGYTFGSGTRLTVV.

The chain employs TRBV4-2 and TRBJ2-3; 8 bases line up with TRBD1. There are 17 residues in the CDR3. V lost 3 bases and J lost 0; bases outside the gene matches: 8. Germline assignment: CDR1 LGHNA and CDR2 YNFKEQ. CDR3: CASSHPATGASTDTQYF. The CDR3 DNA reads TGTGCCAGCAGCCATCCGGCGACAGGGGCTAGCACAGATACGCAGTATTTT.

The chain couples TRBV4-3 to TRBJ1-5, with no clear D. Germline CDR1 and CDR2: LGHNA and YSLEER. With 0 bases removed from V and 0 bases from J, the gap between germline ends came to 6 bases. CDR3 size: 15 residues. CDR3 coding DNA: TGCGCCAGCAGCCAAGATGGGAGTAGCAATCAGCCCCAGCATTTT. The encoded protein is CASSQDGSSNQPQHF.

The genes are TRBV11-2 and TRBJ1-4; a possible D gene is TRBD1 (5 bases). Germline CDR1 reads SGHAT; CDR2 reads FQNNGV. V lost 1 base and J 6 bases, leaving 12 bases between the germline ends. CDR3 size: 15 residues. Written as DNA, the CDR3 is TGTGCCAGCAGCTTAGTGTCCGACAGCTATGAAAAACTGTTTTTT. Translating gives CASSLVSDSYEKLFF.

This chain connects TRBV6-2 or TRBV6-3 to TRBJ2-6; unclear D gene. This CDR3 has 12 amino acids. Germline V gene lookup returns CDR1 MNHEY and CDR2 SVGEGT. Trimming cost V 4 bases and J 4 bases, with 2 bases left between them. For the CDR3, the DNA is TGTGCCAGCAGTTGGGGGGCCAACGTCCTGACTTTC. Translating it yields CASSWGANVLTF.

This clonotype was counted only a few times. The chain carries TRBV20-1 and TRBJ2-7; 11 bases map to TRBD2. This CDR3 has 14 amino acids. V was pared by 3 bases and J by 2 bases, with 3 bases of the junction left unmatched. Germline CDR1 DFQATT, CDR2 SNEGSKA (reference sequence). The CDR3 here is CSASGLAGAYEQYF. CDR3 sequence (DNA): TGCAGTGCTAGTGGACTAGCGGGCGCCTACGAGCAGTACTTC.

This clonotype is termed medium-sized. The chain uses TRBV7-6 and TRBJ1-1; D is possibly TRBD1 (5 bases). This CDR3 has 21 amino acids. The germline V gene encodes CDR1 SGHVS and CDR2 FNYEAQ. Trimming pared 2 bases from V and 2 bases from J, leaving 30 bases between. The CDR3 sequence is CASSLIPRVETGGVLNTEAFF. CDR3 sequence (DNA): TGTGCCAGCAGCTTAATCCCAAGAGTCGAAACAGGCGGGGTATTAAACACTGAAGCTTTCTTT.

This clonotype was seen ten or more times. The rearrangement uses TRBV6-6 and TRBJ1-1, with 7 positions matching TRBD1. Germline values: CDR1 MNHNY, CDR2 SVGAGI (reference sequence). V gave up 7 bases and J gave up 3 bases; unmatched junction bases: 8. The CDR3 consists of 14 residues. The DNA for the CDR3 is TGTGCCAGCATCCTCGACAGGGTCGACACTGAAGCTTTCTTT. Translating gives CASILDRVDTEAFF.

This clonotype was detected a few times. The rearrangement links TRBV19 to TRBJ1-4; no reliable D call. The ends were cut back, 5 bases at V and 8 bases at J, with 9 bases in the middle. The CDR3 is 12 residues long. Germline V gene data show CDR1 as LNHDA and CDR2 as SQIVND (reference sequence). CDR3 residues: CASSRSEEKLFF. The CDR3 DNA reads as TGTGCCAGTAGTCGCTCCGAGGAAAAACTGTTTTTT.

This clonotype has more than one count but fewer than ten. The gene calls are TRBV12-3 or TRBV12-4 and TRBJ2-1; 7 bases align to TRBD2. This CDR3 is built from 14 residues. The ends lost 5 bases at V and 9 bases at J; junction bases unmatched: 10. The CDR3 region has the DNA TGTGCCAGCAGTCCCCCGACTAGCCGTCCTGAGCAGTTCTTC. Encoded protein: CASSPPTSRPEQFF.

This clonotype was seen ten or more times. The chain uses TRBV7-8 and TRBJ2-1, with D perhaps TRBD2 (5 bases). The germline V gene has CDR1 SGHVS and CDR2 FQNEAQ. Trimming stripped 4 bases from V and 0 bases from J, with 16 bases between. There are 17 residues in the CDR3. The CDR3 DNA is TGTGCCAGCAGCTCCTCGGCTAGCCTTAGCTCCTACAATGAGCAGTTCTTC. Residues: CASSSSASLSSYNEQFF.